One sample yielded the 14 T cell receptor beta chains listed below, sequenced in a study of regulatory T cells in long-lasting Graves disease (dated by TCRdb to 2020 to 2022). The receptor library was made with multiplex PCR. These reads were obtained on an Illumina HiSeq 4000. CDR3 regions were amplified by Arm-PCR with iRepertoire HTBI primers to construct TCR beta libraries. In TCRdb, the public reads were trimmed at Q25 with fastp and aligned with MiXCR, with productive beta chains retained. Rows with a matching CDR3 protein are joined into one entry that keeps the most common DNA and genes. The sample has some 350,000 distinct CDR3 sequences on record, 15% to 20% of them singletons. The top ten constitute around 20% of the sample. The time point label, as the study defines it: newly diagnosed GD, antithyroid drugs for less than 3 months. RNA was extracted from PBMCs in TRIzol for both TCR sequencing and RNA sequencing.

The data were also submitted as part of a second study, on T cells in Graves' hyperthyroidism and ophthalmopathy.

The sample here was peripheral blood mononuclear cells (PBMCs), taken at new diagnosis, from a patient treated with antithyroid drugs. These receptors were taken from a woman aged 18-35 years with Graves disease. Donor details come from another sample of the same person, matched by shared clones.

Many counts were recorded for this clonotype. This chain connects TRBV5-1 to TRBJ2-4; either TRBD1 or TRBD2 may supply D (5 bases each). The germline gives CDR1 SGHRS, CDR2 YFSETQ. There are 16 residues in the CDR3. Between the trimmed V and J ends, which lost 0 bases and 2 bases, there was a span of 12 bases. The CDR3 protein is CASSLANGATKNIQYF. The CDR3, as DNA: TGCGCCAGCAGCTTGGCCAACGGGGCAACCAAAAACATTCAGTACTTC. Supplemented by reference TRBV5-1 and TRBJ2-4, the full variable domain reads KAGVTQTPRYLIKTRGQQVTLSCSPISGHRSVSWYQQTPGQGLQFLFEYFSETQRNKGNFPGRFSGRQFSNSRSEMNVSTLELGDSALYLCASSLANGATKNIQYFGAGTRLSVL.

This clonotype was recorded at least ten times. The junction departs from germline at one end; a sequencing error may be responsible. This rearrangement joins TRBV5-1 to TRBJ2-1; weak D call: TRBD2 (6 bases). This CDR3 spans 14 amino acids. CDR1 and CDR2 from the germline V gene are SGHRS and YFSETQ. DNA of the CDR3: TGTGCCAGCAGTTTGGGGACTTCCTACAATGAGCAGTTCTTC. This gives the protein CASSLGTSYNEQFF. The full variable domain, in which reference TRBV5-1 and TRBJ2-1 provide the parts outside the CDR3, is KAGVTQTPRYLIKTRGQQVTLSCSPISGHRSVSWYQQTPGQGLQFLFEYFSETQRNKGNFPGRFSGRQFSNSRSEMNVSTLELGDSALYLCASSLGTSYNEQFFGPGTRLTVL.

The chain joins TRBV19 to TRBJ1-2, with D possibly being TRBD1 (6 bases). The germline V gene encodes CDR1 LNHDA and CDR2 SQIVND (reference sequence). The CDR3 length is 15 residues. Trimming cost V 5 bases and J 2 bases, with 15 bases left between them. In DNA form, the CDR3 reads TGTGCCAGTAGTCCATCCGGGGGGCACAACTATGGCTACACCTTC. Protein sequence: CASSPSGGHNYGYTF.

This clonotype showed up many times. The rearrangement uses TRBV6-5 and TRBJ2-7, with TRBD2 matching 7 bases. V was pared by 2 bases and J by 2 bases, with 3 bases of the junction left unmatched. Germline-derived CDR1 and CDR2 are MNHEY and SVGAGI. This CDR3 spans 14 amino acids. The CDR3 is CASSYASGTYEQYF. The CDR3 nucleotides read TGTGCCAGCAGTTACGCTAGCGGAACCTACGAGCAGTACTTC.

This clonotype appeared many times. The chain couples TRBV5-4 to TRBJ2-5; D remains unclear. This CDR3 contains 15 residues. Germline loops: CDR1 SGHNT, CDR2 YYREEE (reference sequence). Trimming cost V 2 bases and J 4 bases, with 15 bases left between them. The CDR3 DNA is TGTGCCAGCAGCTTAGTCGCGTCTAGAGGAGAGACCCAGTACTTC. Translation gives CASSLVASRGETQYF.

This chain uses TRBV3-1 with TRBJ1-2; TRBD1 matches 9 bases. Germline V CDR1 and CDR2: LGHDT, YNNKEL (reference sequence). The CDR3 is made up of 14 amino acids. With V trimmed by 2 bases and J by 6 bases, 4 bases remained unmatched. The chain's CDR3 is CASSQQGQGDGYTF. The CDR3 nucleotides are TGTGCCAGCAGCCAACAGGGACAGGGCGATGGCTACACCTTC.

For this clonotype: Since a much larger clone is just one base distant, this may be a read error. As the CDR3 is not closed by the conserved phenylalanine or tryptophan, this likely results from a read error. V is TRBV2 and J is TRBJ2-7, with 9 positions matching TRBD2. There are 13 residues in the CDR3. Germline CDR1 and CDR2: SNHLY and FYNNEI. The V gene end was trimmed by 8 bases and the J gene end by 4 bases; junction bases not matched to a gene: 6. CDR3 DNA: TGTGCCAGCCAGACTAGCGGAGGATACGAGCAGTACCTC. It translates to CASQTSGGYEQYL.

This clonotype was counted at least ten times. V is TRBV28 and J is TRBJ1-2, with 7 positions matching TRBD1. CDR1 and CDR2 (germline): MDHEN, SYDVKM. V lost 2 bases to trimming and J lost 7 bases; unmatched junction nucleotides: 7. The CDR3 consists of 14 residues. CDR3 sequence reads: CASSLDRVGGGYTF. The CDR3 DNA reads TGTGCCAGCAGTTTAGACAGGGTTGGAGGTGGCTACACCTTC.

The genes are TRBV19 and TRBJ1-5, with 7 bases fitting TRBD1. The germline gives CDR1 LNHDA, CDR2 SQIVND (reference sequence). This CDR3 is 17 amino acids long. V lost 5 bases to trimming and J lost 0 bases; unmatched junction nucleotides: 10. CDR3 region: CASSRSHRGPSNQPQHF. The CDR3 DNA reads TGTGCCAGTAGTCGAAGCCACAGGGGACCTAGCAATCAGCCCCAGCATTTT.

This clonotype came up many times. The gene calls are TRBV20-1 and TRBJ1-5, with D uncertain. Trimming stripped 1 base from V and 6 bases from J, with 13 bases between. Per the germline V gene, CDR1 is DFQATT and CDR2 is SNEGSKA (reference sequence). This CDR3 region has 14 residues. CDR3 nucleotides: TGCAGTGCTAGAGGTTCTGAGGGTGGTCAGCCCCAGCATTTT. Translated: CSARGSEGGQPQHF.

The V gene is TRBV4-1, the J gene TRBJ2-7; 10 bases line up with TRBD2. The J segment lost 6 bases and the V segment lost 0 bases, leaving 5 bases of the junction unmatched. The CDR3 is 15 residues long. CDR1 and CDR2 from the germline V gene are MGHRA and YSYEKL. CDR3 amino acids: CASSQDPLAGAEQYF. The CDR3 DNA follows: TGCGCCAGCAGCCAAGACCCCCTAGCGGGGGCCGAGCAGTACTTC.

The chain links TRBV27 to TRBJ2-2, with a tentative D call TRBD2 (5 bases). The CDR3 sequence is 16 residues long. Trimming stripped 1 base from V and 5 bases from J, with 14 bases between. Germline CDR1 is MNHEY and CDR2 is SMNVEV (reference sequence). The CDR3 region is CASSLYWELPTGELFF. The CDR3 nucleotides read TGTGCCAGCAGTTTATACTGGGAGTTACCGACCGGGGAGCTGTTTTTT.

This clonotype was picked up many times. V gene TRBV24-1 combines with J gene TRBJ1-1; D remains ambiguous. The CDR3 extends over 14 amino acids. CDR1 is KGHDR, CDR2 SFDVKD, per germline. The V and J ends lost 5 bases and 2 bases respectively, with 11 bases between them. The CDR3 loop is CATSASGGNTEAFF. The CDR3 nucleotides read TGTGCCACCAGTGCAAGTGGAGGAAACACTGAAGCTTTCTTT.

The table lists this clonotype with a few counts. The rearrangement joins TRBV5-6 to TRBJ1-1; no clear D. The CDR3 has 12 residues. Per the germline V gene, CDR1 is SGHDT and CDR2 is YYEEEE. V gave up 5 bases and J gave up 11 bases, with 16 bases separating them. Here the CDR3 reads CASRSTTTLAFF. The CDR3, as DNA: TGTGCCAGCAGGTCCACTACGACTCTCGCTTTCTTT.